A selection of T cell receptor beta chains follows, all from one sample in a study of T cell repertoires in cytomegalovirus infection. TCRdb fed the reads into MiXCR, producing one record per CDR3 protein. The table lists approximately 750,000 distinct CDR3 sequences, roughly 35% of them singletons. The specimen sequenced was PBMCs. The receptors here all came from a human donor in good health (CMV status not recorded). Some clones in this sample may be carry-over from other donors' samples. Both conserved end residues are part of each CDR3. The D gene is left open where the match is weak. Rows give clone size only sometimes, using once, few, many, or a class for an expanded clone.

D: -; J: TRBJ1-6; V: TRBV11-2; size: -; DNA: TGTGCCAGCAGCTTAGATATTAGATCACCCCTCCACTTT; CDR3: CASSLDIRSPLHF
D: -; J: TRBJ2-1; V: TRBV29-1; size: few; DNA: TGCAGCGTGGGATTAGTCCGTGGATACAATGAGCAGTTCTTC; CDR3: CSVGLVRGYNEQFF
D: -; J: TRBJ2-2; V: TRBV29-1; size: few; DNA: TGCAGCGTTGTTACCCGAACGACGAACACCGGGGAGCTGTTTTTT; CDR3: CSVVTRTTNTGELFF
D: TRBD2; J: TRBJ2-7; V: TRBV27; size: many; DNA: TGTGCCAGCACCCCTCGCGGACTAGCGACCTCTTCGACAACCTACGAGCAGTACTTC; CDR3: CASTPRGLATSSTTYEQYF
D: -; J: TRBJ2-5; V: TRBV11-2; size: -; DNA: TGTGCCAGCAGCCTCCCGGGGGCAGGGCATGAGACCCAGTACTTC; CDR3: CASSLPGAGHETQYF
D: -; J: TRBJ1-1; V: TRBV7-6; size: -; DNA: TGTGCCAGCAACCGTTTAATTGAAGCTTTCTTT; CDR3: CASNRLIEAFF
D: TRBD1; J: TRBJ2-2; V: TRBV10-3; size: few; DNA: TGTGCCATCAGATCCGGGACAGGGGAAGTAACCGGGGAGCTGTTTTTT; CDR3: CAIRSGTGEVTGELFF
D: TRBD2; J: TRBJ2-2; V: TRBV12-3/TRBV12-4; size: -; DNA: TGTGCCAGCAGTTATAGCGGGGGTAACACCGGGGAGCTGTTTTTT; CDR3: CASSYSGGNTGELFF
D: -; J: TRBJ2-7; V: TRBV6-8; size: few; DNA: TGTGCCAGCAGTTACGGGGCCGTCTACGAGCAGTACTTC; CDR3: CASSYGAVYEQYF
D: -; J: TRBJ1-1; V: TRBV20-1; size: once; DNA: TGCAGTGCTAGAGAATTTAACAGGAGCAGGGCTGAAGCTTTCTTT; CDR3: CSAREFNRSRAEAFF
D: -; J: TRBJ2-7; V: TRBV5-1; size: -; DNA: TGCGCCAGCAGCTCCCCTAGGATTGGACAATTAGGCCCACACGAGCAGTACTTC; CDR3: CASSSPRIGQLGPHEQYF
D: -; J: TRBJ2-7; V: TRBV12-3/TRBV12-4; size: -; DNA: TGTGCCAGCAGTCCTAGTAACCGGGGTGACGAGCAGTACTTC; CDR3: CASSPSNRGDEQYF
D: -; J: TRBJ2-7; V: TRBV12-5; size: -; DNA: TGTGCTAGTGGTATCCCGCCAGATAGTAATTCCTACGAGCAGTACTTC; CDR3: CASGIPPDSNSYEQYF
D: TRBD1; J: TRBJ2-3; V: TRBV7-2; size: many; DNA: TGTGCCAGCAGCTTAGCCAGGGGGCAGGTAGATACGCAGTATTTT; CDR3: CASSLARGQVDTQYF
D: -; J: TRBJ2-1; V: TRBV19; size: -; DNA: TGTGCCAGTAGTGTGGAAAATGAGCAGTTCTTC; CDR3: CASSVENEQFF
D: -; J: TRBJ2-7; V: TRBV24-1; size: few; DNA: TGTGCCACCAGTGACGGCGGCTACTACGAGCAGTACTTC; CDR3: CATSDGGYYEQYF
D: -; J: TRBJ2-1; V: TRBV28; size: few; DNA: TGTGCCAGCAGTTCGGGACGGATAACCTACAATGAGCAGTTCTTC; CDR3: CASSSGRITYNEQFF
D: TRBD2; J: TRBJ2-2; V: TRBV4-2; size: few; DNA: TGTGCCAGCAGCCAAGAGGCGACTAGCGGGAGATTTGCCGGGGAGCTGTTTTTT; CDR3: CASSQEATSGRFAGELFF
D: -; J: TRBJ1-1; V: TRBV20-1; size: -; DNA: TGCAGCGGACGCGGGGGGTGGGTCACTGAAGCTTTCTTT; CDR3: CSGRGGWVTEAFF
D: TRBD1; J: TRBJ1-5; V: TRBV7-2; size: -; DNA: TGTGCCAGCAGCCTAGGGACAGCAAGGCAGCCCCAGCATTTT; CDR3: CASSLGTARQPQHF
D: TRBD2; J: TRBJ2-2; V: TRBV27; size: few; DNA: TGTGCCAGCAGTTTATCGCGGGGGGGCCTTGAGCTGTTTTTT; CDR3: CASSLSRGGLELFF
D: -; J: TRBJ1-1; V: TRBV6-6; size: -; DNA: TGTGCCAGCAGTTACTCGAAGGGGGATACTGAAGCTTTCTTT; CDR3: CASSYSKGDTEAFF
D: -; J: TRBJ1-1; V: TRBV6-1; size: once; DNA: TGTGCCAGCCACAGCCCTGAAGCTTTCTTT; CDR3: CASHSPEAFF
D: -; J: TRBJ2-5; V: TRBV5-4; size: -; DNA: TGTGCCAGCAGCTTCATGGGGGGACGAGAGACCCAGTACTTC; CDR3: CASSFMGGRETQYF
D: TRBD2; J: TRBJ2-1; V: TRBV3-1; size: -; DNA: TGTGCCAGCAGCCATCTAGCGGGAGCTTCCTATGAGCAGTTCTTC; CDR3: CASSHLAGASYEQFF
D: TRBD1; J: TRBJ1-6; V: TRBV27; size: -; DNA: TGTGCCAGCAGTTCTTGGGACAGGGGTAATTCACCCCTCCACTTT; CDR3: CASSSWDRGNSPLHF
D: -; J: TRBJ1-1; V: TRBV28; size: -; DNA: TGTGCCAGCAGTTTCGGAGGGGGTGCTTTCTTT; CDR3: CASSFGGGAFF
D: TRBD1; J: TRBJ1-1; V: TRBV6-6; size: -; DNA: TGTGCCAGCAGTTACCAAGACAGGGCCACTGAAGCTTTCTTT; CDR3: CASSYQDRATEAFF
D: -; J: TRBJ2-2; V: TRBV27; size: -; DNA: TGTGCCAGCAGTTCGGGACAAGATTATAACACCGGGGAGCTGTTTTTT; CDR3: CASSSGQDYNTGELFF
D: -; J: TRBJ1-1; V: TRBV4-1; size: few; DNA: TGCGCCAGCAGCCAAGATAGGCAGTCTGGCACTGAAGCTTTCTTT; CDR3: CASSQDRQSGTEAFF
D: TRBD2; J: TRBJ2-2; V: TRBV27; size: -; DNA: TGTGCCAGCATGGGTAGAGCGGGGGGGACCGGGGAGCTGTTTTTT; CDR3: CASMGRAGGTGELFF
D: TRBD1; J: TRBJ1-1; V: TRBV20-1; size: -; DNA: TGCAGCGCAAAAAAGGGGGCCATGAACACTGAAGCTTTCTTT; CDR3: CSAKKGAMNTEAFF
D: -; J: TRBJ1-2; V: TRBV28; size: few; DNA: TGTGCCAGCAGTTTGTACAGCGATCAGGGCTACACCTTC; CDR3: CASSLYSDQGYTF